The entry below describes one TCR beta chain. The data originate from a study of blood T cell repertoires in COVID-19. Background on the study: T cells, B-cell-depleted T cells, or PBMCs provided the cDNA or gDNA that served as material.

V was clipped by 5 bases and J by 6 bases; unmatched bases: 5. This CDR3 has 13 residues. Looked up from germline, CDR1 is GTSNPN and CDR2 is SVGIG (reference sequence). Sequencing was performed with immunoSEQ multiplex PCR; in TCRdb, only in-frame clones are kept and a portion is missing. This repertoire shows 330,000 or so clones, approximately 89% found once; its top ten account for around 5%. This clonotype was sampled from a man aged 25-40 years who had recovered from COVID-19. The specimen was PBMCs or T cells enriched from blood (not recorded which). This chain links TRBV30 with TRBJ2-2; 8 nucleotides agree with TRBD1. CDR3 amino acids: CAWGQGAPGELFF. For the CDR3, the DNA is TGTGCCTGGGGTCAGGGGGCCCCCGGGGAGCTGTTTTTT.